One and the same sample provided the 4 T cell receptor beta chains below, sequenced in a study of glioma-infiltrating T cells after dendritic cell vaccination. Assay: immunoSEQ multiplex PCR; the TCRdb copy retains only in-frame clones and omits some. The data contain under 100,000 clones, about 83% of them singletons. The sequencing here drew on blood, taken before dendritic cell vaccination. These receptors were obtained from a human donor with glioblastoma.

The V call is TRBV11-2, the J call TRBJ2-3; D is perhaps TRBD1 (5 bases). Germline assignment: CDR1 SGHAT and CDR2 FQNNGV. V was pared by 4 bases and J by 7 bases, with 18 bases between. This CDR3 spans 15 amino acids. Here the CDR3 reads CASSYLGQVSNTQYF. CDR3 DNA: TGTGCCAGCAGCTATCTCGGACAAGTCTCAAATACGCAGTATTTT.

A few counts support this clone. The chain carries TRBV4-1 and TRBJ1-5; D is undetermined. V dropped 1 base and J dropped 2 bases, with 15 bases sitting between them. Per the germline V gene, CDR1 is MGHRA and CDR2 is YSYEKL. The CDR3 is 17 amino acids. The CDR3 loop is CASSQVGWSRGNQPQHF. Written as DNA, the CDR3 is TGCGCCAGCAGCCAAGTTGGGTGGTCCCGGGGCAATCAGCCCCAGCATTTT.

The V gene is TRBV15, the J gene TRBJ2-3; possible D gene TRBD2, 5 bases. The CDR3 contains 13 residues. Per germline, CDR1 LNHNV and CDR2 YYDKDF (reference sequence). V lost 8 bases and J lost 1, with 10 bases in between. The CDR3 loop is CATQLVRTDTQYF. In DNA form, the CDR3 reads TGTGCCACCCAACTAGTACGCACAGATACGCAGTATTTT.

The V and J genes are TRBV9 and TRBJ2-1, with D maybe TRBD2 (5 bases). Looked up from germline, CDR1 is SGDLS and CDR2 is YYNGEE. CDR3 length: 15 amino acids. The V end lost 4 bases, the J end lost 4 bases, and 15 bases lay between the germline ends. This CDR3 is CASSSGGVSYNEQFF. The CDR3 coding sequence is TGTGCCAGCAGCTCAGGAGGAGTAAGTTACAATGAGCAGTTCTTC.